The clone carrying this TCR beta chain occurred once. The antigen is not known. Germline V gives CDR1 MGHRA, CDR2 YSYEKL. V lost 4 bases to trimming and J lost 6 bases, with 11 bases between them. The CDR3 runs 13 residues. This sample was taken from a study of T cell responses to AZD1222 COVID-19 vaccine. The repertoire was sequenced with immunoSEQ multiplex PCR; TCRdb's copy has only in-frame clones and lacks some. The sample lists 130,000 to 150,000 clones; 88% were seen once. General study points: Reportedly, close to half of spike-specific TCRs are directed against unmutated variant regions. White British people made up most donors, females outnumbered males, and clonal diversity was possibly underestimated. At 160-218 and 743-854, vaccine-associated CD4 TCRs were dominant, and they spanned spike.

The sequence came from an adult in good health. Sample: peripheral blood, taken on day 0 of AZD1222 vaccination. The V and J genes are TRBV4-1 and TRBJ2-3; the D gene is possibly TRBD2 (5 bases). The CDR3 protein is CASSLRTDDTQYF. CDR3 nucleotide sequence: TGCGCCAGCAGCCTTAGGACTGATGATACGCAGTATTTT.